This T cell receptor (beta chain) was retrieved from a study of shared clonotypes between healthy human individuals (dated by TCRdb to the early 2020s). With respect to the entire study: The cohort comprised two women and a few men aged 18 to 49 years. For each donor, three plates each were used for CD4 naive and CD4 memory, two plates were used for CD8 naive, and one plate was used for CD8 memory. To estimate repertoire size and how much clonotype sharing occurs between individuals, the study deeply sequenced the blood TCR repertoires of about five healthy adults. To increase sequencing depth and limit assay-specific biases, different laboratories used diverse techniques to prepare libraries and sequence TCR repertoires. Per donor, leukapheresis produced somewhere between about 0.85 and 9.5 billion PBMCs. Study-level results and caveats: Estimated clonotype richness was generally larger for naive than for memory subsets. Sharing across several donors was observed for around 5% of naive CD4, 3% to 3.5% of naive CD8, over 2% of memory CD4, and 0.4% of memory CD8 clonotypes. Rarefaction of sorted-subset datasets indicated incomplete sequencing despite the large sequencing depth. Higher generation probabilities were observed for clonotypes shared by all four sorted-subset donors than for non-shared clonotypes. Pairwise subsampling led to the expectation that sequencing depth would affect the degree of clonotype sharing among donors. Sampling was restricted to blood, and TCR repertoires in tissue are likely to differ from TCR repertoires in blood. The genetic and exposure-history diversity represented was limited by the small number of donors.

For the CD8 naive samples, CD45RO-negative cells were positively selected for CCR7, yielding a CD45RA+CCR7+ population from which TemRA cells were excluded. Healthy HIV-negative adults with no recently reported acute infections or vaccinations were included as donors. Only Caucasian adults living in Nashville, Tennessee, USA were represented among the donors. After blood collection by leukapheresis, PBMCs were isolated using Ficoll-Histopaque density gradient centrifugation and then cryopreserved in the vapor phase of liquid nitrogen. Analytical flow cytometry was used to check the purity and quantity of every magnetically sorted T cell population. Genomic DNA was isolated from every sorted fraction and measured by UV absorbance on a Nanodrop 2000c. Taken from the germline V gene (reference sequence), the CDR1 and CDR2 loops are SGHNT and YYREEE. The CDR3 runs 15 residues from the cysteine to the phenylalanine. The retained sequence is limited to the CDR3, 45 bases, with the frame set at the first base. Here V drops 0 bases and J drops 4 bases, and the junction holds 3 bases not matched to any gene.

Details on this clone: The antigen this receptor binds is unknown. Qualities for individual bases were not recorded, and no much larger clone is one base off. Other DNA sequences of this sample code for an identical CDR3.

Using the deep immunoSEQ assay, multiplex PCR amplified TCR CDR3 regions from genomic DNA. Extracted genomic DNA from each cell subset was spread evenly across all wells of several immunoSEQ 96-well plates, with each plate serving as a replicate. Each replicate PCR for sorted subsets received roughly 0.2 ug genomic DNA, equal to some 32,000 T cell genomes. Purified libraries were quantified with a Qubit 3.0 fluorometer, sized on a Bioanalyzer 2100, and re-quantified with the KAPA Library Quantification kit. Each immunoSEQ 96-well plate was sequenced on its own single-read 150-cycle Illumina NextSeq 550 flow cell. The authors' pipeline ran thus. Because only junctional sequences without quality scores were contained in the immunoSEQ output, filtering matching that applied to full-length reads could not be performed. Sequences were annotated with PyIR, a Python wrapper for IgBLAST v1.9, using IMGT germline references to assign V/J genes and CDR3. Reads were removed for weak V/J assignments (E-value above 1e-6), missing CDR3, stop codons, out-of-frame junctions, or ambiguous translated residues. V3J clonotypes were defined as sequences sharing the same inferred V gene, J gene, and CDR3 amino acid sequence. The percentage overlap between two repertoires was calculated by dividing the number of shared unique clonotypes by the size of the smaller repertoire. Repertoire richness was assessed with RTK rarefaction, the Chao1 estimator, and Recon v2.1 estimates of unobserved clonotypes. OLGA was used to compute generation probabilities for all TCRbeta clonotypes that the gDNA method yielded from four donors. TCRdb took this table from immuneACCESS and kept in-frame rearrangements with V and J called. Such tables lack part of the clones; where checked against another copy, unresolved V genes explain under half of the gap, and the rest is unexplained. From that table come the V and J calls and clone size; the DNA was used to work out D and trimming. The sample table holds more than 550,000 clones, of which just over 90% were seen once. The ten largest clones capture nearly 25% of the sample.

The V and J segments used are TRBV5-4 and TRBJ2-5; TRBD2 agrees with 10 junctional bases. Sample: naive CD8+ T cells sorted from blood. The sample's cell subset or site label is to be understood as: CD45RA+CCR7+. This sequence originates from a man aged 30 to 45 in good health. In nucleotides, the sequence is TGTGCCAGCAGCTTGGGGCTAGCGGGAGTAGAGACCCAGTACTTC. This codes for CASSLGLAGVETQYF. The full variable domain, completed from the reference TRBV5-4 and TRBJ2-5 proteins outside the CDR3, reads ETGVTQSPTHLIKTRGQQVTLRCSSQSGHNTVSWYQQALGQGPQFIFQYYREEENGRGNFPPRFSGLQFPNYSSELNVNALELDDSALYLCASSLGLAGVETQYFGPGTRLLVL.